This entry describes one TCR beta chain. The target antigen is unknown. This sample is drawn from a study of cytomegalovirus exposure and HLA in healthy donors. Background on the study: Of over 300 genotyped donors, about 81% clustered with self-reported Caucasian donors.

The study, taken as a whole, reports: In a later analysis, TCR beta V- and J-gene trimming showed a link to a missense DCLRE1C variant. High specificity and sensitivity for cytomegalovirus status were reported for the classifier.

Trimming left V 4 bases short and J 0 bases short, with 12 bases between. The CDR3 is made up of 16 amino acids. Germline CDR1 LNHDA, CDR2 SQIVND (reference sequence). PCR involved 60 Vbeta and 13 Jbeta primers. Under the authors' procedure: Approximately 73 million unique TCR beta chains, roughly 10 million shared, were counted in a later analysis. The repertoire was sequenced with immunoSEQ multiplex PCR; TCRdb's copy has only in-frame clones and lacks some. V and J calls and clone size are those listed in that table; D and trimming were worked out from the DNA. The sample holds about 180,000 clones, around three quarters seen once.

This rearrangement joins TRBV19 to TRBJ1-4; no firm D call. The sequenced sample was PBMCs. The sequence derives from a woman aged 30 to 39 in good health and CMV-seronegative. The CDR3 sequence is CASSTTLGTTNEKLFF. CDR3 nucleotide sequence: TGTGCCAGTAGTACGACTTTAGGAACAACTAATGAAAAACTGTTTTTT.